The 29 T cell receptor beta chains below were found in one sample sequenced in a study of T cells in Graves' hyperthyroidism and ophthalmopathy. Amplified regions were TCR beta CDR3 sequences from RNA transcripts. With the HTBI primer set, the TCR CDR3 went through a first round of RT-PCR. Each CDR3 protein gets one entry after TCRdb re-called the multiplex PCR reads with MiXCR. The sample shows around 260,000 distinct CDR3 sequences, under 30% of them seen only once. The sample was blood. The receptors shown here come from a middle-aged man with Graves' hyperthyroidism that later progressed to Graves' ophthalmopathy.

CDR3 DNA sequence: TGTGCCAGCAGTTACGGGGTGCCCCCTGAAGCTTTCTTT. Its protein is CASSYGVPPEAFF. The chain uses TRBV6-2 or TRBV6-3 and TRBJ1-1; D gene unclear. This CDR3 spans 13 amino acids. Per the germline V gene, CDR1 is MNHEY and CDR2 is SVGEGT. V dropped 2 bases and J dropped 6 bases, with 10 bases sitting between them.

This clonotype came up many times. The chain combines TRBV11-2 with TRBJ2-2; TRBD2 aligns across 8 bases. Trimming removed 5 bases from V and 4 bases from J; junction bases left unmatched: 9. Germline V gene sequence: CDR1 SGHAT, CDR2 FQNNGV. The CDR3 is 16 amino acids. This chain's CDR3 is CASSTTIAGTTGELFF. In DNA form, the CDR3 reads TGTGCCAGCAGCACAACTATAGCGGGAACCACCGGGGAGCTGTTTTTT. The full variable domain, rest sourced from reference TRBV11-2 and TRBJ2-2, is EAGVAQSPRYKIIEKRQSVAFWCNPISGHATLYWYQQILGQGPKLLIQFQNNGVVDDSQLPKDRFSAERLKGVDSTLKIQPAKLEDSAVYLCASSTTIAGTTGELFFGEGSRLTVL.

The V gene is TRBV12-3 or TRBV12-4, the J gene TRBJ2-7; TRBD2 matches at 7 bases. The V gene end was trimmed by 5 bases and the J gene end by 2 bases; junction bases not matched to a gene: 0. The length of the CDR3 is 12 residues. CDR3 region: CASSRGAYEQYF. The CDR3 nucleotides are TGTGCCAGCAGTCGGGGGGCCTACGAGCAGTACTTC.

This clonotype was seen many times. V and J are TRBV20-1 and TRBJ1-1; the D gene is possibly TRBD1 (5 bases). The V and J ends lost 0 bases and 7 bases respectively, with 9 bases between them. The CDR3 is 12 residues long. Germline loops: CDR1 DFQATT, CDR2 SNEGSKA (reference sequence). Here the CDR3 reads CSAREGGIEAFF. The CDR3 nucleotides are TGCAGTGCTAGAGAGGGGGGAATTGAAGCTTTCTTT.

This clonotype was counted ten times or more. The chain has TRBV6-1 and TRBJ2-7; D is unresolved. The ends were cut back, 6 bases at V and 5 bases at J, with 5 bases in the middle. Germline CDR1 reads MNHNS; CDR2 reads SASEGT. This CDR3 has 10 residues. CDR3 DNA sequence: TGTGCCAGCAGATTAAACGAGCAGTACTTC. Amino acid sequence: CASRLNEQYF.

This clonotype was counted many times. The chain joins TRBV27 to TRBJ2-3; D uncertain. The CDR3 extends over 12 amino acids. Germline CDR1 and CDR2: MNHEY and SMNVEV (reference sequence). V gave up 5 bases and J gave up 4 bases, with 7 bases separating them. The CDR3 DNA is TGTGCCAGCAGTATCCCCCCAGATACGCAGTATTTT. Its protein is CASSIPPDTQYF.

This clonotype was seen many times. The gene calls are TRBV6-5 and TRBJ2-7; the match to TRBD2 covers 9 bases. Germline V lookup: CDR1 MNHEY, CDR2 SVGAGI. This CDR3 region has 16 residues. The V segment lost 3 bases and the J segment 2 bases; nucleotides outside the gene matches: 8. CDR3 DNA: TGTGCCAGCAGTTATTCAGGCGGGAGGGCAACCTACGAGCAGTACTTC. Its protein product is CASSYSGGRATYEQYF.

This clonotype has ten or more counts. The chain couples TRBV6-2 or TRBV6-3 to TRBJ2-7; 9 bases fit TRBD2. Germline trimming cut 6 bases from V and 3 bases from J; bases unmatched to any gene: 3. This CDR3 is 13 amino acids long. Per the germline V gene, CDR1 is MNHEY and CDR2 is SVGEGT. The CDR3 region has the DNA TGTGCCAGCAGGAAGACTAGCGGCTACGAGCAGTACTTC. Protein product: CASRKTSGYEQYF.

This clonotype was recorded at least ten times. V gene TRBV30 combines with J gene TRBJ2-7; 10 nucleotides agree with TRBD1. CDR1 and CDR2 (germline): GTSNPN, SVGIG (reference sequence). The CDR3 has 14 amino acids. V dropped 1 base and J dropped 2; count of bases not matched to a gene: 2. The DNA of the CDR3 is TGTGCCTGGAGTGCGGACAGGGGGACCTACGAGCAGTACTTC. Translation gives CAWSADRGTYEQYF.

This clonotype was detected many times. This sequence joins TRBV6-5 and TRBJ1-2, with TRBD1 matching 7 bases. The CDR3 is made up of 12 amino acids. The V gene's germline CDR1 is MNHEY and CDR2 SVGAGI. Losses at the gene ends were 8 bases for V and 9 bases for J; bases not matched to a gene: 9. The CDR3 DNA reads TGTGCCAGCTCCGACAGGGAATGGAGCTACACCTTC. Translation gives CASSDREWSYTF.

This clonotype showed up many times. The chain employs TRBV11-3 and TRBJ1-1, with TRBD1 identical over 7 bases. V shed 1 base, J shed 2 bases, and the junction held 10 bases outside the gene matches. Germline V gene sequence: CDR1 SGHNT, CDR2 YENEEA. CDR3 length equals 17 residues. Here the CDR3 reads CASSLVGWDSDNTEAFF. The CDR3 DNA reads TGTGCCAGCAGCTTAGTAGGGTGGGACAGCGATAACACTGAAGCTTTCTTT.

This clonotype was observed many times. CDR3 amino acids: CASSIDRGAFGQPQHF. The CDR3 bases are TGTGCCAGTAGTATAGATCGAGGGGCCTTCGGTCAGCCCCAGCATTTT. The genes are TRBV19 and TRBJ1-5, with a tentative D call TRBD1 (5 bases). CDR3 length: 16 residues. The germline V and J ends were trimmed by 0 bases and 6 bases, with 15 bases remaining between them. The germline V gene encodes CDR1 LNHDA and CDR2 SQIVND (reference sequence).

This chain connects TRBV20-1 to TRBJ2-7; TRBD2 aligns across 7 bases. CDR3 length: 13 residues. Trimming at V came to 3 bases and at J to 4 bases, leaving 6 bases not matched to a gene. The V gene's germline CDR1 is DFQATT and CDR2 SNEGSKA (reference sequence). The CDR3 nucleotides read TGCAGTGCTAGTACTAGCGAGGAATACGAGCAGTACTTC. Protein sequence: CSASTSEEYEQYF.

This clonotype was detected ten times or more. CDR3: CASSTTDFSNQPQHF. CDR3 DNA: TGTGCCAGTAGTACGACAGATTTCAGCAATCAGCCCCAGCATTTT. This chain links TRBV19 with TRBJ1-5, with D perhaps matching TRBD1 (5 bases). Looked up from germline, CDR1 is LNHDA and CDR2 is SQIVND (reference sequence). The V gene lost 4 bases and the J gene lost 1 base, with 11 bases spanning the gap. This CDR3 has 15 amino acids. The complete variable domain, with remaining parts taken from reference TRBV19 and TRBJ1-5, reads DGGITQSPKYLFRKEGQNVTLSCEQNLNHDAMYWYRQDPGQGLRLIYYSQIVNDFQKGDIAEGYSVSREKKESFPLTVTSAQKNPTAFYLCASSTTDFSNQPQHFGDGTRLSIL.

This clonotype came up many times. The rearrangement joins TRBV5-1 to TRBJ1-1; possible D gene TRBD1, 5 bases. Trimming shortened V by 4 bases and J by 1 base, and 14 bases separated the two germline ends. This CDR3 is built from 15 residues. CDR1 and CDR2 from the germline V gene are SGHRS and YFSETQ. CDR3 nucleotide sequence: TGCGCCAGCAGCGACCAGGGACGGACGAACACTGAAGCTTTCTTT. Protein sequence: CASSDQGRTNTEAFF.

This clonotype has a count of ten or more. At one end, the junction sequence differs from germline, possibly due to a read error. The rearrangement links TRBV7-7 to TRBJ2-5; maybe TRBD1 (6 bases). The CDR3 has 15 residues. Germline values: CDR1 SSHAT, CDR2 FNYEAQ (reference sequence). The CDR3 sequence: CASSSDTGSGETQYF. The CDR3 nucleotides read TGTGCTAGCAGCTCGGATACAGGGTCGGGAGAGACCCAGTACTTC. The full variable domain, with the rest looked up from reference TRBV7-7 and TRBJ2-5, is GAGVSQSPRYKVTKRGQDVTLRCDPISSHATLYWYQQALGQGPEFLTYFNYEAQPDKSGLPSDRFSAERPEGSISTLTIQRTEQRDSAMYRCASSSDTGSGETQYFGPGTRLLVL.

This clonotype was counted at least ten times. This chain joins TRBV28 and TRBJ2-5; TRBD2 matches 15 bases. Germline CDR1 is MDHEN and CDR2 is SYDVKM. This CDR3 contains 16 residues. After removal of 5 bases from V and 5 bases from J, the junction contained 6 bases not matched to a gene. The DNA of the CDR3 is TGTGCCAGCAGTCTGGGACTAGCGGGAGGATCGGAGACCCAGTACTTC. Its translation: CASSLGLAGGSETQYF. Filled out from reference TRBV28 and TRBJ2-5, the complete variable domain reads DVKVTQSSRYLVKRTGEKVFLECVQDMDHENMFWYRQDPGLGLRLIYFSYDVKMKEKGDIPEGYSVSREKKERFSLILESASTNQTSMYLCASSLGLAGGSETQYFGPGTRLLVL.

This clonotype has at least ten counts. V is TRBV6-5 and J is TRBJ1-2; D not certain. V gave up 3 bases and J gave up 2 bases, with 10 bases separating them. Germline V gene lookup returns CDR1 MNHEY and CDR2 SVGAGI. This CDR3 is built from 14 residues. This chain's CDR3 is CASSYSRENYGYTF. The CDR3 DNA reads TGTGCCAGCAGTTATTCTCGGGAAAACTATGGCTACACCTTC.

This clonotype has a single count. The rearrangement links TRBV12-3 or TRBV12-4 to TRBJ1-5; D is possibly TRBD1 (5 bases). The V end was cut by 6 bases, the J end by 0 bases, with 12 bases between. This CDR3 comprises 15 residues. This chain's CDR3 is CASRMGGDSNQPQHF. CDR3 coding DNA: TGTGCCAGCAGGATGGGGGGAGATAGCAATCAGCCCCAGCATTTT.

This clonotype was seen at least ten times. The gene calls are TRBV30 and TRBJ1-3; D is unresolved. With 1 base removed from V and 0 bases from J, the gap between germline ends came to 7 bases. Germline CDR1 is GTSNPN and CDR2 is SVGIG (reference sequence). CDR3 length: 14 amino acids. CDR3 residues: CAWSGGLSGNTIYF. CDR3 DNA sequence: TGTGCCTGGAGTGGCGGACTCTCTGGAAACACCATATATTTT.

The gene calls are TRBV6-1 and TRBJ2-7; the D call may be TRBD1 or TRBD2 (5 bases each). The germline gives CDR1 MNHNS, CDR2 SASEGT. The ends were cut back, 8 bases at V and 2 bases at J, with 16 bases in the middle. CDR3 length equals 14 residues. CDR3 coding DNA: TGTGCCAGCCGGAAGGGACGAAAAACCTACGAGCAGTACTTC. This gives the protein CASRKGRKTYEQYF.

The rearrangement links TRBV6-5 to TRBJ2-5; D not certain. V lost 0 bases and J lost 5, with 7 bases in between. CDR1 MNHEY and CDR2 SVGAGI come from the germline V gene. The CDR3 has 13 amino acids. The CDR3 sequence: CASSYSILETQYF. The CDR3 DNA follows: TGTGCCAGCAGTTACTCGATTCTGGAGACCCAGTACTTC.

The chain is built from TRBV27 and TRBJ1-1, with D uncertain. V lost 7 bases and J lost 0, with 9 bases in between. Germline-derived CDR1 and CDR2 are MNHEY and SMNVEV (reference sequence). The CDR3 extends over 13 amino acids. DNA for the CDR3: TGTGCCAGCACTGATGACATGAACACTGAAGCTTTCTTT. This gives the protein CASTDDMNTEAFF.

This clonotype was seen repeatedly, ten times or more. This chain connects TRBV28 to TRBJ1-2; D might be TRBD1 (6 bases). The germline gives CDR1 MDHEN, CDR2 SYDVKM. The CDR3 has 12 amino acids. V was cut by 9 bases and J by 6 bases, with 14 bases left in between. The CDR3 DNA sequence: TGTGCCAGTCGGAGGGGGTTTGATGGCTACACCTTC. It translates to CASRRGFDGYTF.

The DNA of the CDR3 is TGTGCCAGTACCCAGAGATTCCAACAAGAGACCCAGTACTTC. Encoded protein: CASTQRFQQETQYF. This chain uses TRBV19 with TRBJ2-5, with D unclear. Trimming shortened V by 7 bases and J by 2 bases, and 14 bases separated the two germline ends. Germline CDR1 reads LNHDA; CDR2 reads SQIVND (reference sequence). The CDR3 extends over 14 amino acids.

The sample holds many counts of this clonotype. The rearrangement uses TRBV18 and TRBJ2-7; D possibly corresponds to TRBD2 (6 bases). CDR3 size: 16 residues. Looked up from germline, CDR1 is KGHSH and CDR2 is LQKENI. Trimming cost V 2 bases and J 2 bases, with 16 bases left between them. In nucleotides, the CDR3 is TGTGCCAGCTCACCATACGCCGGGACTGAACCCTACGAGCAGTACTTC. Translation gives CASSPYAGTEPYEQYF.

This clonotype was seen ten or more times. V and J are TRBV9 and TRBJ1-1, with D unclear. The ends were cut back, 0 bases at V and 1 base at J, with 7 bases in the middle. The CDR3 sequence is 14 residues long. Germline assignment: CDR1 SGDLS and CDR2 YYNGEE. The CDR3 is CASSVVRGNTEAFF. For the CDR3, the DNA is TGTGCCAGCAGCGTAGTTCGGGGGAACACTGAAGCTTTCTTT.

This clonotype was detected many times. The rearrangement uses TRBV7-9 and TRBJ2-3; D unclear. Trimming removed 5 bases from V and 6 bases from J, with 12 bases in between. The CDR3 totals 13 residues. CDR1 is SEHNR, CDR2 FQNEAQ, per germline (reference sequence). CDR3 protein: CASSMRYGDTQYF. The CDR3 DNA reads TGTGCCAGCAGCATGCGTTACGGGGATACGCAGTATTTT.

This rearrangement joins TRBV24-1 to TRBJ2-5; no reliable D call. In germline, CDR1 is KGHDR, CDR2 SFDVKD. Trimming removed 3 bases from V and 3 bases from J, with 10 bases in between. CDR3 size: 14 residues. DNA for the CDR3: TGTGCCACCAGTGATAATCTGGGGAAAGAGACCCAGTACTTC. It yields the protein CATSDNLGKETQYF.